What follows are 23 T cell receptor beta chains derived from one specimen sequenced in a study of T cells in Graves' hyperthyroidism and ophthalmopathy. TCR beta CDR3 regions were amplified from RNA. The TCR CDR3 first-round RT-PCR relied on the HTBI primer set. One entry per CDR3 protein, called by TCRdb with MiXCR from the multiplex PCR reads. The sample holds about 500,000 distinct CDR3 sequences, 16% seen once. The sequenced material came from blood. These receptors came from a woman under 30 with Graves' hyperthyroidism.

As regards this clonotype: Just one base apart from a much larger clone, this may be a read error. V usage is TRBV2 and J usage is TRBJ1-1, with D possibly matching TRBD1 (5 bases). The V gene's germline CDR1 is SNHLY and CDR2 FYNNEI. The CDR3 totals 13 residues. The DNA of the CDR3 is TGTGCCGGCAGCGACTGGGGGGGTACTGAAGCTTTCTTT. Translated: CAGSDWGGTEAFF.

The CDR3 protein is CASSFNPFLYGYTF. DNA for the CDR3: TGTGCCAGCAGCTTTAACCCCTTCCTCTATGGCTACACCTTC. This chain joins TRBV11-2 and TRBJ1-2; D remains unclear. The CDR3 is 14 residues long. V was shortened by 3 bases and J by 4 bases, with 12 bases between the two germline ends. Looked up from germline, CDR1 is SGHAT and CDR2 is FQNNGV.

The chain employs TRBV7-9 and TRBJ2-7; D is unclear. This CDR3 is 13 amino acids long. Germline values: CDR1 SEHNR, CDR2 FQNEAQ (reference sequence). V lost 5 bases and J 2 bases, leaving 10 bases between the germline ends. DNA for the CDR3: TGTGCCAGCAGCGCGGCATGGGCCTACGAGCAGTACTTC. As protein: CASSAAWAYEQYF.

This clonotype was recorded a few times. V and J are TRBV29-1 and TRBJ1-5, with D perhaps TRBD1 (5 bases). Germline loops: CDR1 SQVTM, CDR2 ANQGSEA. V shed 4 bases and J shed 3 bases, with 13 bases lying between them. The CDR3 is 14 amino acids. The CDR3 DNA follows: TGCAGCGTTGGGAACGGGGGAAACAATCAGCCCCAGCATTTT. Its translation is CSVGNGGNNQPQHF.

CDR3 sequence reads: CASSFGTGRQFF. The CDR3 nucleotides are TGTGCCAGCAGCTTCGGGACAGGGCGGCAGTTCTTC. V usage is TRBV7-3 and J usage is TRBJ2-1, with TRBD1 matching over 9 bases. The V gene end was trimmed by 3 bases and the J gene end by 12 bases; junction bases not matched to a gene: 3. Germline values: CDR1 SGHTA, CDR2 FQGTGA. The length of the CDR3 is 12 residues.

A few counts support this clonotype. The rearrangement joins TRBV7-9 to TRBJ2-1, with a weak D call TRBD1 (6 bases). V lost 8 bases, J lost 9 bases, and 17 bases lay in between. The CDR3 loop spans 13 amino acids. Germline V lookup: CDR1 SEHNR, CDR2 FQNEAQ (reference sequence). CDR3 region: CASEVGTLVEQFF. The CDR3 region has the DNA TGTGCCAGCGAAGTCGGGACACTTGTTGAGCAGTTCTTC.

This clonotype was recorded many times. The rearrangement links TRBV27 to TRBJ2-5, with TRBD2 matching 8 bases. This CDR3 is built from 16 residues. From germline, CDR1 is MNHEY and CDR2 SMNVEV (reference sequence). Trimming removed 6 bases from V and 0 bases from J; junction bases left unmatched: 9. The CDR3 sequence: CASSSRKRGYQETQYF. Written as DNA, the CDR3 is TGTGCCAGCAGCTCCAGGAAGCGGGGGTACCAAGAGACCCAGTACTTC.

This clonotype came up many times. The chain recombines TRBV28 with TRBJ2-7; D assignment may be TRBD1 or TRBD2 (5 bases each). V gave up 5 bases and J gave up 5 bases, with 19 bases separating them. The length of the CDR3 is 15 residues. Germline CDR1 is MDHEN and CDR2 is SYDVKM. CDR3 DNA sequence: TGTGCCAGCAGTACCCCTTCGGGGCTCATGAACGAGCAGTACTTC. Protein product: CASSTPSGLMNEQYF.

The table lists this clonotype with many counts. The genes are TRBV13 and TRBJ1-2; D gene ambiguous. Trimming cost V 4 bases and J 8 bases, with 14 bases left between them. Germline assignment: CDR1 PRHDT and CDR2 FYEKMQ (reference sequence). This CDR3 is built from 13 residues. The CDR3 nucleotides read TGTGCCAGCAGCTACGACCTGGAGGAGGGCTACACCTTC. Residues: CASSYDLEEGYTF.

The table lists this clonotype with many counts. The chain carries TRBV12-3 or TRBV12-4 and TRBJ2-3, with a tentative D call TRBD2 (6 bases). This CDR3 comprises 14 residues. V was cut by 6 bases and J by 2 bases, with 12 bases left in between. CDR3 DNA sequence: TGTGCCAGCAGCCCGGGACTTAACACAGATACGCAGTATTTT. It is translated as CASSPGLNTDTQYF.

With respect to this clonotype: The junction shows a germline mismatch at one end, possibly a read error. The chain employs TRBV7-2 and TRBJ2-7; D gene ambiguous. The CDR3 is 15 amino acids. From germline, CDR1 is SGHTA and CDR2 FQGNSA. The CDR3 DNA follows: TGTGCCAGCAGCATTTCCCCGTTTCTAGGCTACGGGCAGTACTTC. Translated, it gives CASSISPFLGYGQYF.

This clonotype occurred a few times. This chain links TRBV4-1 with TRBJ1-2, with unresolved D. With 2 bases removed from V and 8 bases from J, the gap between germline ends came to 18 bases. This CDR3 has 15 amino acids. The germline V gene has CDR1 MGHRA and CDR2 YSYEKL. The CDR3 sequence is CASSQNQMGVEGYTF. For the CDR3, the DNA is TGCGCCAGCAGCCAAAACCAGATGGGAGTTGAAGGCTACACCTTC.

At least ten counts were recorded for this clonotype. The chain recombines TRBV3-1 with TRBJ2-7; weak D call: TRBD2 (6 bases). Per the germline V gene, CDR1 is LGHDT and CDR2 is YNNKEL (reference sequence). Trimming cost V 11 bases and J 0 bases, with 14 bases left between them. The CDR3 covers 13 residues. DNA of the CDR3: TGTGCCGCGGAGAAGGGAGGCTCCTACGAGCAGTACTTC. It is translated as CAAEKGGSYEQYF.

The gene calls are TRBV20-1 and TRBJ1-1; D is perhaps TRBD1 (5 bases). This CDR3 spans 11 amino acids. Trimming shortened V by 6 bases and J by 5 bases, and 10 bases separated the two germline ends. Per the germline V gene, CDR1 is DFQATT and CDR2 is SNEGSKA (reference sequence). CDR3 protein: CSAKGDTEAFF. DNA for the CDR3: TGCAGTGCAAAAGGGGATACTGAAGCTTTCTTT.

The chain carries TRBV6-1 and TRBJ2-1; 10 bases fit TRBD2. CDR1 and CDR2 from the germline V gene are MNHNS and SASEGT. The length of the CDR3 is 15 residues. Trimming cost V 5 bases and J 7 bases; bases outside gene matches: 8. This chain's CDR3 is CASSLGLAVRNEQFF. CDR3 DNA: TGTGCCAGCAGTTTAGGACTAGCGGTGAGAAATGAGCAGTTCTTC.

This clonotype has a handful of counts. One junction end disagrees with the germline gene, perhaps due to a read error. The rearrangement joins TRBV5-1 to TRBJ1-4; 9 bases are a match to TRBD1. Germline assignment: CDR1 SGHRS and CDR2 YFSETQ. This CDR3 region has 16 residues. CDR3 region: CASRSGTGKANQKLFF. The CDR3 region has the DNA TGCGCCAGCAGATCCGGGACAGGGAAAGCTAATCAAAAACTGTTTTTT.

Notes on this clonotype: A read error may be the cause here, since a much bigger clone is one base away. The final CDR3 position lacks the conserved phenylalanine or tryptophan, pointing to a likely read error. V and J are TRBV20-1 and TRBJ2-7; D gene uncertain. This CDR3 comprises 12 residues. Trimming left V 3 bases short and J 3 bases short, with 9 bases between. Germline CDR1 reads DFQATT; CDR2 reads SNEGSKA (reference sequence). CDR3 loop: CSASSSHYEQYL. Written as DNA, the CDR3 is TGCAGTGCTAGTAGCAGCCACTACGAGCAGTACCTC.

V is TRBV6-6 and J is TRBJ2-7, with 9 positions matching TRBD2. CDR1 is MNHNY, CDR2 SVGAGI, per germline (reference sequence). The CDR3 is 15 amino acids. Trimming cost V 0 bases and J 1 base; bases outside gene matches: 1. The CDR3 sequence: CASSYSTSGSYEQYF. CDR3 bases: TGTGCCAGCAGTTACTCGACTAGCGGATCCTACGAGCAGTACTTC.

There are many counts of this clonotype. CDR3 DNA: TGTGCCAGCAGTTTAGGCAGGTATGCGCCCCAGCATTTT. Translating it yields CASSLGRYAPQHF. The rearrangement joins TRBV12-3 or TRBV12-4 to TRBJ1-5; no firm D call. Trimming took 1 base from V and 9 from J, leaving 10 bases between them. This CDR3 comprises 13 residues.

This clonotype appeared a few times. This could be a read error, since a much larger clone is one nucleotide away. The chain employs TRBV30 and TRBJ1-2; tentative D call: TRBD1 (5 bases). The CDR3 spans 10 residues. Germline assignment: CDR1 GTSNPN and CDR2 SVGIG (reference sequence). The CDR3 DNA follows: TGTGCTCGACACAGGCATGGCTACACCTTC. As protein: CARHRHGYTF.

The chain has TRBV12-3 or TRBV12-4 and TRBJ2-7; 16 bases match TRBD2. J lost 6 bases, V lost 3 bases, and 8 bases had no gene match. The length of the CDR3 is 17 residues. CDR3 protein: CASSLGLAGGLYAEQYF. In DNA form, the CDR3 reads TGTGCCAGCAGTTTGGGACTAGCGGGGGGGCTCTACGCCGAGCAGTACTTC.

CDR3 sequence: CASSSETSANEQYF. The CDR3, as DNA: TGTGCCAGCAGCTCGGAGACTAGCGCCAACGAGCAGTACTTC. This chain joins TRBV11-3 and TRBJ2-7; 8 positions agree with TRBD2. This CDR3 has 14 residues. V gave up 4 bases and J gave up 5 bases; unmatched junction bases: 7. The germline CDR1 and CDR2 sequences are SGHNT and YENEEA.

This clonotype was detected many times. This chain uses TRBV6-1 with TRBJ2-7; a weak D match, TRBD1 (5 bases). Trimming pared 6 bases from V and 0 bases from J, leaving 21 bases between. The CDR3 runs 17 residues. CDR1 is MNHNS, CDR2 SASEGT, per germline. The CDR3 nucleotides are TGTGCCAGCAGCGATCACGGCCGGACAACCTCCTCCTACGAGCAGTACTTC. Protein: CASSDHGRTTSSYEQYF.